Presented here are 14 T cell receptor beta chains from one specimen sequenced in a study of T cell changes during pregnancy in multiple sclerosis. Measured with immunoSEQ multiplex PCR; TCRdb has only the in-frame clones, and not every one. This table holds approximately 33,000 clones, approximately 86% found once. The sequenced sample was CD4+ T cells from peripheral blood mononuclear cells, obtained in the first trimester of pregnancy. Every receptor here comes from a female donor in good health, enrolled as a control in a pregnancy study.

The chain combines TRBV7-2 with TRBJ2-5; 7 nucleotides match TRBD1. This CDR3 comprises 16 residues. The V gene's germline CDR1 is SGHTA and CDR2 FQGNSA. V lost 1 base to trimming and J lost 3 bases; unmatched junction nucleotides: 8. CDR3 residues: CASSLVDRAVEETQYF. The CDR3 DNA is TGTGCCAGCAGCTTAGTAGACAGGGCGGTGGAAGAGACCCAGTACTTC.

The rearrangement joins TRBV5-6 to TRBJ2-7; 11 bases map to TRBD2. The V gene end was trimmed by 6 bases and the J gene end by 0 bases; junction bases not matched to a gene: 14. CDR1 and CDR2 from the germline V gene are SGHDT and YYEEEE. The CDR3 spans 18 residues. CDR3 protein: CASTPHAASGGISYEQYF. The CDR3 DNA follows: TGTGCCAGCACCCCCCACGCGGCTAGCGGGGGGATCTCCTACGAGCAGTACTTC. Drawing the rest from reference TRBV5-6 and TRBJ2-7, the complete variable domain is DAGVTQSPTHLIKTRGQQVTLRCSPKSGHDTVSWYQQALGQGPQFIFQYYEEEERQRGNFPDRFSGHQFPNYSSELNVNALLLGDSALYLCASTPHAASGGISYEQYFGPGTRLTVT.

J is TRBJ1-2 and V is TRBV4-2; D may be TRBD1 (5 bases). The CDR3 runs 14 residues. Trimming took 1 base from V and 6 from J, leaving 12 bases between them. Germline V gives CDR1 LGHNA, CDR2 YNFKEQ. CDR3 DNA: TGTGCCAGCAGCCAAGCAGGGAACGAGGATGGCTACACCTTC. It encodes CASSQAGNEDGYTF.

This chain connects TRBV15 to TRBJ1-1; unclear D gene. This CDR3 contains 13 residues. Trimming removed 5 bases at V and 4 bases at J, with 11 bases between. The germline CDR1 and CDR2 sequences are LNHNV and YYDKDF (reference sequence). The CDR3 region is CATSQVGTTEAFF. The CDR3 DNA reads TGTGCCACCAGCCAGGTTGGAACCACTGAAGCTTTCTTT.

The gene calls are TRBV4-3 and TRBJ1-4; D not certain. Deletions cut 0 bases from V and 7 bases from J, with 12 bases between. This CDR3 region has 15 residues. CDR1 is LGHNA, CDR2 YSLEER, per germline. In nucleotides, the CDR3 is TGCGCCAGCAGCCAAGATCGTCTCGGAGCTGAAAAACTGTTTTTT. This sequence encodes CASSQDRLGAEKLFF.

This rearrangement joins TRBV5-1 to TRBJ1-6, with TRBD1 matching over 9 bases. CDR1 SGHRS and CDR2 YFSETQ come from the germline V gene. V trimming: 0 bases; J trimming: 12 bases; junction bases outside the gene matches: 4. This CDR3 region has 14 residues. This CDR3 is CASSLEGTGLPLHF. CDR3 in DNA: TGCGCCAGCAGCTTGGAAGGGACAGGGTTACCCCTCCACTTT.

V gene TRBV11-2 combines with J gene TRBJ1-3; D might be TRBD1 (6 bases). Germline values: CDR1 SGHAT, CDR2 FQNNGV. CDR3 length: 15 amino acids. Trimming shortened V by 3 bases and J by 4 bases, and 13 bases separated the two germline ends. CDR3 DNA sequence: TGTGCCAGCAGCTTGAGGGAGGGGGGCGGAAACACCATATATTTT. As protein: CASSLREGGGNTIYF.

The CDR3 spells CAWKFLAGGTDTQYF. For the CDR3, the DNA is TGTGCCTGGAAATTTCTTGCGGGTGGCACAGATACGCAGTATTTT. The chain has TRBV30 and TRBJ2-3, with a tentative D call TRBD2 (5 bases). The V gene lost 4 bases and the J gene lost 1 base, with 15 bases spanning the gap. This CDR3 has 15 residues. Germline loops: CDR1 GTSNPN, CDR2 SVGIG (reference sequence).

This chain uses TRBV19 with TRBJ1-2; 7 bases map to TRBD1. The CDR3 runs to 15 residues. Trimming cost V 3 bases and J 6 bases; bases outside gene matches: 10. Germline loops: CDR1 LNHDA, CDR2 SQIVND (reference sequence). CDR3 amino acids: CASSIITGTADGYTF. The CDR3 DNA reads TGTGCCAGTAGTATCATCACGGGGACAGCGGATGGCTACACCTTC.

The CDR3 DNA reads TGCGCCAGCAGCCAAGACAGGTACGGGAACACTGAAGCTTTCTTT. Protein: CASSQDRYGNTEAFF. The chain carries TRBV4-3 and TRBJ1-1; D is uncertain. Per germline, CDR1 LGHNA and CDR2 YSLEER. The CDR3 has 15 residues. Trimming cost V 0 bases and J 1 base, with 9 bases left between them.

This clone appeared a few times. The CDR3 sequence: CASSVSASYNEQYF. The CDR3 bases are TGTGCCAGCAGTGTTTCGGCTAGCTATAACGAGCAGTACTTC. The chain has TRBV2 and TRBJ2-7; perhaps TRBD2 as D (5 bases). The CDR3 totals 14 residues. V was shortened by 4 bases and J by 5 bases, with 15 bases between the two germline ends. CDR1 SNHLY and CDR2 FYNNEI come from the germline V gene.

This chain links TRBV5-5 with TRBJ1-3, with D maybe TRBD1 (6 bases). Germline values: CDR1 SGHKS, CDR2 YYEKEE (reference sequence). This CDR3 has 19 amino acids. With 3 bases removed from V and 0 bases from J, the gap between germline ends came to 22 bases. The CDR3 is CASSSPLGDKGSSGNTIYF. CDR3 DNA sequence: TGTGCCAGCAGCTCACCTCTGGGGGACAAGGGGTCCTCTGGAAACACCATATATTTT.

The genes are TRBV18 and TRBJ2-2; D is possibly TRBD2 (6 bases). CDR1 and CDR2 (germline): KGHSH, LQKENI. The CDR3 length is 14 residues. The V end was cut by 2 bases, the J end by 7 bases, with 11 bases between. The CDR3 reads CASSPTGVHGELFF. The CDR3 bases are TGTGCCAGCTCACCAACGGGGGTTCACGGGGAGCTGTTTTTT. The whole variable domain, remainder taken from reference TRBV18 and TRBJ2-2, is NAGVMQNPRHLVRRRGQEARLRCSPMKGHSHVYWYRQLPEEGLKFMVYLQKENIIDESGMPKERFSAEFPKEGPSILRIQQVVRGDSAAYFCASSPTGVHGELFFGEGSRLTVL.

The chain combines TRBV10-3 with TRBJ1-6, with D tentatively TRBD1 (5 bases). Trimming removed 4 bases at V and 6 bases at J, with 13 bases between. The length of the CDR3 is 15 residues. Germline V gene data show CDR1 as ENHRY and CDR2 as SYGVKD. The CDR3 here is CAISAGGIPNSPLHF. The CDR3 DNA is TGTGCCATCAGTGCCGGGGGGATCCCTAATTCACCCCTCCACTTT.